This paragraph covers one T cell receptor beta chain sequence. These data are taken from a study of cytomegalovirus exposure and HLA in healthy donors. Use of 60 Vbeta and 13 Jbeta primers characterized the PCR. The protocol was immunoSEQ multiplex PCR, while the TCRdb copy is restricted to in-frame clones and leaves out a portion. The sample lists approximately 160,000 clones; roughly 80% were seen once. What was sequenced was PBMCs. This sequence was found in a male donor in good health and CMV-seronegative.

As DNA, the CDR3 is TGTGCCAGCAGTTACGTAAACAGGGAAGACTACACCTTC. It is translated as CASSYVNREDYTF. The rearrangement joins TRBV6-5 to TRBJ1-2; tentative D call: TRBD1 (6 bases). V lost 2 bases to trimming and J lost 10 bases, with 14 bases between them. The CDR3 is made up of 13 amino acids. The germline V gene encodes CDR1 MNHEY and CDR2 SVGAGI.